The 20 T cell receptor beta chains below were found in one sample sequenced in a study of glioma-infiltrating T cells after dendritic cell vaccination. Assay: immunoSEQ multiplex PCR; the TCRdb copy retains only in-frame clones and omits some. Here the sample spans fewer than 75,000 clones, approximately 87% being singletons. Time point indicated: after dendritic cell vaccination, including at tumor progression/relapse. Specimen: blood, collected after dendritic cell vaccination. These receptors were obtained from a human donor with glioblastoma.

The rearrangement links TRBV11-3 to TRBJ2-2; no firm D call. The CDR3 covers 11 residues. Trimming removed 6 bases at V and 7 bases at J, with 6 bases between. The germline gives CDR1 SGHNT, CDR2 YENEEA. CDR3 region: CASRRGGELFF. CDR3 coding DNA: TGTGCCAGCAGACGAGGCGGGGAGCTGTTTTTT.

This clone was picked up a small number of times. The genes are TRBV6-1 and TRBJ2-7; D may be TRBD1 (6 bases). CDR3 length equals 15 residues. CDR1 MNHNS and CDR2 SASEGT come from the germline V gene. With 7 bases removed from V and 4 bases from J, the gap between germline ends came to 20 bases. The chain's CDR3 is CASTQGTDRSYEQYF. The CDR3 DNA reads TGTGCCAGCACCCAGGGGACCGACAGGTCGTACGAGCAGTACTTC.

The V call is TRBV27, the J call TRBJ2-2; D possibly corresponds to TRBD1 (5 bases). This CDR3 has 16 residues. V shed 0 bases and J shed 7 bases, with 15 bases lying between them. CDR1 is MNHEY, CDR2 SMNVEV, per germline (reference sequence). This chain's CDR3 is CASSLSRQSWGGELFF. The DNA of the CDR3 is TGTGCCAGCAGTTTATCGAGACAGTCATGGGGCGGGGAGCTGTTTTTT.

V usage is TRBV10-1 and J usage is TRBJ2-3, with a possible D match to TRBD2 (6 bases). Germline V gene sequence: CDR1 WNHNN, CDR2 SYGVQD (reference sequence). The V end was cut by 6 bases, the J end by 5 bases, with 21 bases between. CDR3 length: 16 amino acids. The CDR3 protein is CASSREKRAIVDTQYF. The CDR3 bases are TGCGCCAGCAGCCGCGAGAAGCGGGCAATCGTAGATACGCAGTATTTT.

This chain connects TRBV4-3 to TRBJ2-7; 12 bases map to TRBD2. Germline loops: CDR1 LGHNA, CDR2 YSLEER. The CDR3 contains 17 residues. The V gene end was trimmed by 0 bases and the J gene end by 2 bases; junction bases not matched to a gene: 5. CDR3 amino acids: CASSQDPSSGGAYEQYF. The CDR3 bases are TGCGCCAGCAGCCAAGACCCCTCTAGCGGGGGGGCCTACGAGCAGTACTTC.

The chain links TRBV9 to TRBJ2-2; tentatively, D is TRBD2 (6 bases). This CDR3 comprises 16 residues. Per the germline V gene, CDR1 is SGDLS and CDR2 is YYNGEE. Trimming left V 0 bases short and J 0 bases short, with 9 bases between. This CDR3 reads CASSVDPGANTGELFF. The CDR3 DNA reads as TGTGCCAGCAGCGTAGATCCGGGGGCGAACACCGGGGAGCTGTTTTTT.

This chain links TRBV10-3 with TRBJ2-1; 8 positions match TRBD2. The J segment lost 7 bases and the V segment lost 11 bases, leaving 7 bases of the junction unmatched. The CDR3 is 12 residues long. Per the germline V gene, CDR1 is ENHRY and CDR2 is SYGVKD. CDR3 nucleotides: TGTGCCGTCGCCGGGGGGGCGAATGAGCAGTTCTTC. Its translation is CAVAGGANEQFF.

V usage is TRBV28 and J usage is TRBJ1-6; weak D call: TRBD1 (6 bases). Germline CDR1 is MDHEN and CDR2 is SYDVKM. Trimming removed 6 bases from V and 2 bases from J, with 17 bases in between. The CDR3 runs to 17 residues. The CDR3 here is CASRLLTGGAYNSPLHF. In DNA, the CDR3 is TGTGCCAGCAGGTTGTTAACGGGGGGCGCCTATAATTCACCCCTCCACTTT.

This clone was seen more than once but under ten times. The V and J genes are TRBV9 and TRBJ2-3; D possibly corresponds to TRBD2 (5 bases). V lost 1 base and J 0 bases, leaving 15 bases between the germline ends. CDR1 is SGDLS and CDR2 is YYNGEE in the germline V gene. There are 17 residues in the CDR3. The CDR3 sequence is CASSVTGSPRSTDTQYF. CDR3 bases: TGTGCCAGCAGCGTAACGGGATCCCCAAGGAGCACAGATACGCAGTATTTT.

The J gene is TRBJ1-3, the V gene TRBV2; tentatively, D is TRBD1 (5 bases). With 0 bases removed from V and 4 bases from J, the gap between germline ends came to 7 bases. The germline CDR1 and CDR2 sequences are SNHLY and FYNNEI. This CDR3 has 14 residues. CDR3 DNA: TGTGCCAGCAGTGAAGCCGACAGAGGAAACACCATATATTTT. It encodes CASSEADRGNTIYF.

The chain joins TRBV2 to TRBJ2-7; 10 nucleotides agree with TRBD1. The CDR3 covers 14 residues. Germline CDR1 is SNHLY and CDR2 is FYNNEI. V lost 6 bases, J lost 2 bases, and 4 bases stayed unmatched. The CDR3 loop is CASRAGTGAYEQYF. CDR3 nucleotide sequence: TGTGCCAGCAGGGCCGGGACAGGGGCCTACGAGCAGTACTTC. Variable domain in full (rest from reference TRBV2 and TRBJ2-7): EPEVTQTPSHQVTQMGQEVILRCVPISNHLYFYWYRQILGQKVEFLVSFYNNEISEKSEIFDDQFSVERPDGSNFTLKIRSTKLEDSAMYFCASRAGTGAYEQYFGPGTRLTVT.

This chain connects TRBV2 to TRBJ2-7; weak D call: TRBD1 (7 bases). Germline-derived CDR1 and CDR2 are SNHLY and FYNNEI. The CDR3 consists of 16 residues. The V end lost 1 base, the J end lost 0 bases, and 13 bases lay between the germline ends. In nucleotides, the CDR3 is TGTGCCAGCAGTGAAGGTCGGAGGGACAGCTCCTACGAGCAGTACTTC. Amino acids: CASSEGRRDSSYEQYF. The full variable domain, with the rest looked up from reference TRBV2 and TRBJ2-7, is EPEVTQTPSHQVTQMGQEVILRCVPISNHLYFYWYRQILGQKVEFLVSFYNNEISEKSEIFDDQFSVERPDGSNFTLKIRSTKLEDSAMYFCASSEGRRDSSYEQYFGPGTRLTVT.

This clone was counted a single time. The DNA of the CDR3 is TGTGCCAGCAGGGCTTACGAGCAGTACTTC. This gives the protein CASRAYEQYF. This sequence joins TRBV2 and TRBJ2-7; D unclear. Germline values: CDR1 SNHLY, CDR2 FYNNEI. V was cut by 6 bases and J by 4 bases, with 4 bases left in between. The CDR3 length is 10 residues.

The sample holds a few counts of this clone. The rearrangement uses TRBV7-2 and TRBJ1-3; unclear D gene. The ends were cut back, 3 bases at V and 2 bases at J, with 5 bases in the middle. CDR1 is SGHTA and CDR2 is FQGNSA in the germline V gene. The CDR3 runs 13 residues. The CDR3 here is CASSFSTGNTIYF. The DNA for the CDR3 is TGTGCCAGCAGCTTTAGTACTGGAAACACCATATATTTT.

V is TRBV25-1 and J is TRBJ2-1; D is uncertain. The CDR3 is 18 amino acids. CDR1 MGHDK and CDR2 SYGVNS come from the germline V gene. V was pared by 6 bases and J by 0 bases, with 21 bases between. Here the CDR3 reads CASSTVGTRGVSYNEQFF. For the CDR3, the DNA is TGTGCCAGCAGCACGGTAGGTACCCGAGGAGTCTCCTACAATGAGCAGTTCTTC.

The chain combines TRBV27 with TRBJ2-2, with 8 bases lining up with TRBD1. The germline V gene has CDR1 MNHEY and CDR2 SMNVEV (reference sequence). The CDR3 covers 15 residues. J was trimmed by 4 bases and V by 6 bases; bases with no gene match: 7. CDR3: CASSLTGAATGELFF. CDR3 in DNA: TGTGCCAGCAGCTTGACAGGGGCGGCCACCGGGGAGCTGTTTTTT.

The rearrangement uses TRBV28 and TRBJ2-5; TRBD2 matches 7 bases. This CDR3 spans 15 amino acids. J lost 5 bases, V lost 6 bases, and 12 bases had no gene match. Per germline, CDR1 MDHEN and CDR2 SYDVKM. CDR3 in DNA: TGTGCCAGCAGATTTAACGCGGGACTATTCGAGACCCAGTACTTC. Translated, it gives CASRFNAGLFETQYF.

This rearrangement joins TRBV7-9 to TRBJ2-7, with D perhaps TRBD1 (5 bases). Germline V gene lookup returns CDR1 SEHNR and CDR2 FQNEAQ (reference sequence). The CDR3 is 16 amino acids. Trimming took 5 bases from V and 0 from J, leaving 17 bases between them. The CDR3 nucleotides are TGTGCCAGCAGCCCGAAGGGGATCTGGTTCTCCTACGAGCAGTACTTC. Translated, it gives CASSPKGIWFSYEQYF.

This clone was counted between two and nine times. J is TRBJ2-7 and V is TRBV6-6, with 8 bases identical to TRBD1. CDR1 MNHNY and CDR2 SVGAGI come from the germline V gene (reference sequence). V trimming: 5 bases; J trimming: 2 bases; junction bases outside the gene matches: 8. The CDR3 covers 15 residues. CDR3 sequence reads: CASSQTGDRTYEQYF. CDR3 DNA sequence: TGTGCCAGCAGTCAGACAGGGGACAGGACCTACGAGCAGTACTTC.

This chain joins TRBV19 and TRBJ2-7, with 9 nucleotides matching TRBD1. The germline gives CDR1 LNHDA, CDR2 SQIVND (reference sequence). V was clipped by 4 bases and J by 7 bases; unmatched bases: 11. The length of the CDR3 is 15 residues. CDR3 sequence reads: CASSKGTGRLGEQYF. The CDR3 region has the DNA TGTGCCAGTAGTAAGGGGACAGGGCGATTGGGGGAGCAGTACTTC. The full variable domain, in which reference TRBV19 and TRBJ2-7 provide the parts outside the CDR3, is DGGITQSPKYLFRKEGQNVTLSCEQNLNHDAMYWYRQDPGQGLRLIYYSQIVNDFQKGDIAEGYSVSREKKESFPLTVTSAQKNPTAFYLCASSKGTGRLGEQYFGPGTRLTVT.